One and the same sample provided the 8 T cell receptor beta chains below, sequenced in a study of tumor-infiltrating lymphocytes in localized non-small cell lung cancer. TCRdb's table, derived via immunoSEQ multiplex PCR, lists solely in-frame clones and lacks some. The sample has 13,000 to 15,000 clones, about 71% seen once; the top ten hold around 10%. Sequencing used uninvolved lung tissue not adjacent to the tumor. These receptors all stem from a human donor with non-small cell lung cancer.

This clone appeared a single time. V and J are TRBV19 and TRBJ1-5, with D perhaps TRBD1 (6 bases). CDR3 length: 14 residues. Trimming removed 9 bases from V and 4 bases from J, with 16 bases in between. Germline V gives CDR1 LNHDA, CDR2 SQIVND (reference sequence). The DNA for the CDR3 is TGTGCCAGCAGGGGCACAGTCCGGAATCAGCCCCAGCATTTT. It translates to CASRGTVRNQPQHF. Filled out from reference TRBV19 and TRBJ1-5, the complete variable domain reads DGGITQSPKYLFRKEGQNVTLSCEQNLNHDAMYWYRQDPGQGLRLIYYSQIVNDFQKGDIAEGYSVSREKKESFPLTVTSAQKNPTAFYLCASRGTVRNQPQHFGDGTRLSIL.

This clone turned up a few times. J is TRBJ2-7 and V is TRBV7-2; 7 bases map to TRBD2. The CDR3 extends over 12 amino acids. Germline CDR1 SGHTA, CDR2 FQGNSA. After removal of 2 bases from V and 7 bases from J, the junction contained 2 bases not matched to a gene. CDR3 DNA sequence: TGTGCCAGCAGCTTATACGGGAGGGAGCAGTACTTC. This translates into CASSLYGREQYF.

In its sample, this clone was seen a few times. This sequence joins TRBV5-1 and TRBJ2-3, with D possibly matching TRBD1 (6 bases). V was pared by 1 base and J by 5 bases, with 11 bases between. CDR1 is SGHRS, CDR2 YFSETQ, per germline. The CDR3 consists of 14 residues. The CDR3 loop is CASSLMGARDTQYF. The CDR3 bases are TGCGCCAGCAGCTTGATGGGGGCCAGAGATACGCAGTATTTT.

This clone has just one count. This chain uses TRBV2 with TRBJ1-1; D perhaps matches TRBD1 (5 bases). The V and J ends lost 2 bases and 10 bases respectively, with 11 bases between them. Germline values: CDR1 SNHLY, CDR2 FYNNEI. The CDR3 length is 12 residues. The CDR3 loop reads CASSEPGRRAFF. In DNA form, the CDR3 reads TGTGCCAGCAGTGAACCGGGACGGAGAGCTTTCTTT.

This rearrangement joins TRBV11-3 to TRBJ2-1; D remains ambiguous. The CDR3 runs to 13 residues. CDR1 SGHNT and CDR2 YENEEA come from the germline V gene. V dropped 5 bases and J dropped 2 bases, with 7 bases sitting between them. The CDR3 loop is CASSERTYNEQFF. CDR3 sequence (DNA): TGTGCCAGCAGCGAACGGACCTACAATGAGCAGTTCTTC.

This chain uses TRBV2 with TRBJ1-2; 9 bases fit TRBD1. CDR3 size: 13 residues. Trimming took 11 bases from V and 2 from J; bases not matched to a gene: 6. Germline V gene lookup returns CDR1 SNHLY and CDR2 FYNNEI. This chain's CDR3 is CARWTGENYGYTF. The CDR3 region has the DNA TGTGCCCGCTGGACAGGGGAAAACTATGGCTACACCTTC.

The table lists this clone with a count of one. The chain recombines TRBV4-3 with TRBJ1-2; 9 bases fit TRBD1. The CDR3 contains 13 residues. The V gene end was trimmed by 4 bases and the J gene end by 8 bases; junction bases not matched to a gene: 5. Per germline, CDR1 LGHNA and CDR2 YSLEER. Written as DNA, the CDR3 is TGCGCCAGCAGCCCATCAACAGGGGGCGGCTACACCTTC. This gives the protein CASSPSTGGGYTF.

This clone was seen just once. Additional DNA sequences in this sample encode the identical CDR3. The J gene is TRBJ2-5, the V gene TRBV29-1, with D maybe TRBD1 (5 bases). CDR1 SQVTM and CDR2 ANQGSEA come from the germline V gene. Trimming removed 6 bases at V and 5 bases at J, with 7 bases between. The length of the CDR3 is 10 residues. The CDR3 protein is CSVGVETQYF. As DNA, the CDR3 is TGCAGCGTAGGGGTGGAGACCCAGTACTTC.